This T cell receptor (beta chain) emerged from a study of control samples from healthy donors and cancer patients. The assay was immunoSEQ multiplex PCR, and TCRdb's table has in-frame clones only and misses some. The sample holds 120,000 or so clones, around 86% seen once. CDR1 and CDR2 from the germline V gene are SQVTM and ANQGSEA. The CDR3 runs 18 residues. With V trimmed by 6 bases and J by 1 base, 12 bases remained unmatched. Sequenced material: blood. The TCR comes from a man aged 40-49 years in good health. This chain connects TRBV29-1 to TRBJ2-2; 12 bases align to TRBD2. CDR3 coding DNA: TGCAGCGTCCCGACTAGCGGGGGCCTAGTTCGGAACACCGGGGAGCTGTTTTTT. Translation gives CSVPTSGGLVRNTGELFF.